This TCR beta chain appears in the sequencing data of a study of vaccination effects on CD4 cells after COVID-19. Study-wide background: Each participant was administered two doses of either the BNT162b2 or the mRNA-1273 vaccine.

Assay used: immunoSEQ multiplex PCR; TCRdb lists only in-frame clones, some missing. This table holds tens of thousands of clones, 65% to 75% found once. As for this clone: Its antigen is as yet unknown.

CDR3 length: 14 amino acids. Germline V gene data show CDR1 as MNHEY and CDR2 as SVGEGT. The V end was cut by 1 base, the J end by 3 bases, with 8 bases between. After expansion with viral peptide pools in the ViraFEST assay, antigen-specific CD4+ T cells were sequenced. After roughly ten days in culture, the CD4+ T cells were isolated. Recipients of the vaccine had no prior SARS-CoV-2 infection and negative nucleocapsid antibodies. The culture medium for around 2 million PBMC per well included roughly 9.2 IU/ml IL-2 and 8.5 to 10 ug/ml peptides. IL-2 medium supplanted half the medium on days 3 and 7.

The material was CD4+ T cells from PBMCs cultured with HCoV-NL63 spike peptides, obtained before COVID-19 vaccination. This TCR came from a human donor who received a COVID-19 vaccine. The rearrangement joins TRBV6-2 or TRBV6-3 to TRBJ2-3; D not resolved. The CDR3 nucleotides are TGTGCCAGCAGTTACTTGGTAGCTACAGATACGCAGTATTTT. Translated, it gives CASSYLVATDTQYF.